This T cell receptor beta chain derives from a study of T cell responses to AZD1222 COVID-19 vaccine. Findings and limits, study-wide: Donors skewed white British and female; clonal diversity was possibly underestimated. Spike-specific TCR breadth and depth were elevated following two AZD1222 doses. In the spike-specific TCR repertoire, nearly half reportedly target unmutated variant regions.

The CDR3 has 12 residues. Germline CDR1 reads MDHEN; CDR2 reads SYDVKM. V was shortened by 3 bases and J by 2 bases, with 4 bases between the two germline ends. Repertoires were generated with immunoSEQ multiplex PCR, while TCRdb's copy carries only in-frame clones and drops some. The sample carries about 110,000 clones, approximately 85% recorded once. Comment on this clone: The antigen is not known.

Sequenced here: peripheral blood, sampled on day 0 of MenACWY control vaccination. The chain employs TRBV28 and TRBJ1-2; D gene ambiguous. This TCR was recovered from an adult in good health. The CDR3 DNA follows: TGTGCCAGCAGTTTCCAGAACTATGGCTACACCTTC. This codes for CASSFQNYGYTF.